Presented here are 32 T cell receptor beta chains from one specimen sequenced in a study of spatial heterogeneity in lung cancer. Study-level findings and limits: Tracking of tumor mutation counts was seen in expanded intratumoral alpha and beta TCR counts.

Time point: sample taken at primary tumor resection. TCRdb redid the calling of the 5' RACE reads with MiXCR, one entry per CDR3 protein. The table lists some 13,000 distinct CDR3 sequences, around 3.5% of them singletons, with 8% in the top ten. These receptors' targets are unknown. The source material was lung tumor tissue, sampled at surgery. These receptors all come from a male donor with early-stage non-small cell lung cancer.

This clonotype showed up many times. The chain carries TRBV11-2 and TRBJ2-1; possible D gene TRBD2, 6 bases. V lost 5 bases, J lost 3 bases, and 8 bases lay in between. This CDR3 has 13 amino acids. From germline, CDR1 is SGHAT and CDR2 FQNNGV. The CDR3 here is CASSLALYNEQFF. The CDR3 coding sequence is TGTGCCAGCAGCCTAGCGCTCTACAATGAGCAGTTCTTC.

This clonotype was counted ten times or more. This chain connects TRBV7-8 to TRBJ1-1; no clear D. The CDR3 spans 13 residues. V dropped 1 base and J dropped 5 bases, with 8 bases sitting between them. Germline CDR1 reads SGHVS; CDR2 reads FQNEAQ. CDR3 residues: CASSLGRETEAFF. Here the CDR3 DNA reads TGTGCCAGCAGCTTAGGTCGAGAGACTGAAGCTTTCTTT.

This clonotype was seen ten or more times. The rearrangement links TRBV24-1 to TRBJ2-3; a possible D gene is TRBD1 (5 bases). The CDR3 extends over 15 amino acids. Trimming cost V 4 bases and J 2 bases, with 12 bases left between them. CDR1 is KGHDR, CDR2 SFDVKD, per germline. CDR3 nucleotide sequence: TGTGCCACCAGTGACTTCCAGGGCGTCACAGATACGCAGTATTTT. Translating gives CATSDFQGVTDTQYF.

This clonotype has at least ten counts. The chain carries TRBV2 and TRBJ1-2; D is possibly TRBD1 (5 bases). V lost 4 bases and J lost 3, with 9 bases in between. The CDR3 loop spans 13 amino acids. The germline gives CDR1 SNHLY, CDR2 FYNNEI. The CDR3 loop is CASSGGVDYGYTF. As DNA, the CDR3 is TGTGCCAGCAGTGGAGGGGTTGACTATGGCTACACCTTC.

In this sample, this clonotype turned up a few times. V and J are TRBV18 and TRBJ1-1; TRBD1 is a possible D gene (6 bases). Trimming removed 2 bases at V and 0 bases at J, with 10 bases between. The CDR3 spans 15 residues. The V gene's germline CDR1 is KGHSH and CDR2 LQKENI. In DNA, the CDR3 is TGTGCCAGCTCACCAGGTGGGGGGCTGAACACTGAAGCTTTCTTT. It specifies CASSPGGGLNTEAFF.

There are many counts of this clonotype. The chain couples TRBV20-1 to TRBJ1-5; no definite D call. CDR1 is DFQATT and CDR2 is SNEGSKA in the germline V gene (reference sequence). The CDR3 is 12 residues long. The V end lost 3 bases, the J end lost 7 bases, and 10 bases lay between the germline ends. CDR3 DNA sequence: TGCAGTGCTAGTCCGGGGAACCAGCCCCAGCATTTT. It is translated as CSASPGNQPQHF.

To note about this clonotype: A clone one base away is much larger, so this may be a read error. J is TRBJ1-5 and V is TRBV7-2, with 8 bases fitting TRBD1. The CDR3 contains 15 residues. Per the germline V gene, CDR1 is SGHTA and CDR2 is FQGNSA. With V trimmed by 3 bases and J by 0 bases, 1 base remained unmatched. In nucleotides, the CDR3 is TGTGCCAGCAGCTTTACAGGGGGTAGCAATCAGCCCCAGCATTTT. Translating it yields CASSFTGGSNQPQHF.

In this sample, this clonotype turned up many times. The chain is built from TRBV29-1 and TRBJ1-1; 7 positions agree with TRBD1. CDR3 length equals 13 residues. With V trimmed by 5 bases and J by 0 bases, 3 bases remained unmatched. Germline CDR1 and CDR2: SQVTM and ANQGSEA. The chain's CDR3 is CSVRGQVNTEAFF. The CDR3 coding sequence is TGCAGCGTTCGTGGACAGGTGAACACTGAAGCTTTCTTT.

This clonotype was picked up many times. This chain joins TRBV3-1 and TRBJ2-3; D possibly matches TRBD1 or TRBD2 (5 bases each). The CDR3 has 15 amino acids. CDR1 LGHDT and CDR2 YNNKEL come from the germline V gene (reference sequence). Trimming removed 5 bases from V and 0 bases from J, with 12 bases in between. The CDR3 nucleotides read TGTGCCAGCAGCGGTCGGGGCATTAGCACAGATACGCAGTATTTT. Translation gives CASSGRGISTDTQYF.

This clonotype is labeled as medium-sized. The CDR3 protein is CASRGGRTGELFF. The CDR3 nucleotides are TGTGCCAGCAGGGGGGGCCGGACCGGGGAGCTGTTTTTT. This sequence joins TRBV12-3 or TRBV12-4 and TRBJ2-2, with D tentatively TRBD1 or TRBD2 (6 bases each). The germline V and J ends were trimmed by 6 bases and 5 bases, with 10 bases remaining between them. This CDR3 spans 13 amino acids.

The sample holds a few counts of this clonotype. In DNA, the CDR3 is TGTGCCAGCAGCGCCGGGACTTTCCTCACAGATACGCAGTATTTT. Its translation: CASSAGTFLTDTQYF. This chain uses TRBV7-2 with TRBJ2-3; D possibly corresponds to TRBD2 (6 bases). This CDR3 is built from 15 residues. Trimming took off 5 bases at V and 2 bases at J, with 14 bases between the two ends. Germline V gives CDR1 SGHTA, CDR2 FQGNSA.

The rearrangement joins TRBV29-1 to TRBJ2-3; 9 bases align to TRBD2. After removal of 6 bases from V and 9 bases from J, the junction contained 13 bases not matched to a gene. Germline V gene sequence: CDR1 SQVTM, CDR2 ANQGSEA. CDR3 length: 14 residues. CDR3 residues: CSVDLAGGTPTQYF. The CDR3 region has the DNA TGCAGCGTAGACTTGGCGGGGGGGACCCCGACGCAGTATTTT.

This clonotype was picked up many times. The chain has TRBV15 and TRBJ1-2; no clear D. Trimming took off 0 bases at V and 3 bases at J, with 11 bases between the two ends. The CDR3 has 15 residues. Germline CDR1 reads LNHNV; CDR2 reads YYDKDF (reference sequence). CDR3 DNA sequence: TGTGCCACCAGCAGAGAGCGGGGAGGCGACTATGGCTACACCTTC. It translates to CATSRERGGDYGYTF.

This clonotype was seen a few times. This chain uses TRBV7-8 with TRBJ2-5; tentative D call: TRBD2 (5 bases). V lost 3 bases and J 4 bases, leaving 9 bases between the germline ends. The CDR3 spans 13 residues. Per the germline V gene, CDR1 is SGHVS and CDR2 is FQNEAQ. Here the CDR3 DNA reads TGTGCCAGCAGCTTTGGGAGTCTAGAGACCCAGTACTTC. It specifies CASSFGSLETQYF. Together with reference TRBV7-8 and TRBJ2-5, the CDR3 gives the full variable domain: GAGVSQSPRYKVAKRGQDVALRCDPISGHVSLFWYQQALGQGPEFLTYFQNEAQLDKSGLPSDRFFAERPEGSVSTLKIQRTQQEDSAVYLCASSFGSLETQYFGPGTRLLVL.

The DNA for the CDR3 is TGCAGTGCTAGAGACGACAGCCGTAACTATGGCTACACCTTC. Its protein product is CSARDDSRNYGYTF. The J gene is TRBJ1-2, the V gene TRBV20-1, with D possibly TRBD1 on 5 matching bases. Looked up from germline, CDR1 is DFQATT and CDR2 is SNEGSKA (reference sequence). V was clipped by 0 bases and J by 1 base, with 9 bases between them. This CDR3 comprises 14 residues.

This chain connects TRBV7-2 to TRBJ2-5; D gene ambiguous. This CDR3 has 11 amino acids. From germline, CDR1 is SGHTA and CDR2 FQGNSA. V lost 4 bases, J lost 7 bases, and 7 bases lay in between. The CDR3 sequence: CASSCLGTQYF. The DNA for the CDR3 is TGTGCCAGCAGCTGCCTAGGGACCCAGTACTTC. Variable domain in full (rest from reference TRBV7-2 and TRBJ2-5): GAGVSQSPSNKVTEKGKDVELRCDPISGHTALYWYRQSLGQGLEFLIYFQGNSAPDKSGLPSDRFSAERTGGSVSTLTIQRTQQEDSAVYLCASSCLGTQYFGPGTRLLVL.

This clonotype was counted many times. The chain links TRBV6-5 to TRBJ1-5; no clear D gene. This CDR3 has 14 amino acids. Germline V gives CDR1 MNHEY, CDR2 SVGAGI. V lost 6 bases to trimming and J lost 4 bases, with 13 bases between them. The CDR3, as DNA: TGTGCCAGCAGCCCGATCCCGTGGAATCAGCCCCAGCATTTT. Translated, it gives CASSPIPWNQPQHF.

This clonotype has at least ten counts. This chain uses TRBV7-3 with TRBJ2-5; D possibly corresponds to TRBD1 (6 bases). Germline CDR1 SGHTA, CDR2 FQGTGA. The CDR3 length is 16 residues. V lost 1 base, J lost 3 bases, and 15 bases lay in between. The CDR3: CASSLNPPGQKETQYF. CDR3 nucleotide sequence: TGTGCCAGCAGCTTAAATCCCCCGGGACAAAAAGAGACCCAGTACTTC. The full variable domain, with the rest looked up from reference TRBV7-3 and TRBJ2-5, is GAGVSQTPSNKVTEKGKYVELRCDPISGHTALYWYRQSLGQGPEFLIYFQGTGAADDSGLPNDRFFAVRPEGSVSTLKIQRTERGDSAVYLCASSLNPPGQKETQYFGPGTRLLVL.

This clonotype appeared many times. CDR3 amino acids: CSVRTLAQTGELFF. The CDR3 coding sequence is TGCAGCGTTCGGACCTTAGCGCAAACCGGGGAGCTGTTTTTT. The gene calls are TRBV29-1 and TRBJ2-2; perhaps TRBD2 as D (5 bases). CDR1 is SQVTM, CDR2 ANQGSEA, per germline. The CDR3 runs 14 residues. V was shortened by 5 bases and J by 5 bases, with 15 bases between the two germline ends.

This clonotype was seen at least ten times. The chain uses TRBV10-3 and TRBJ1-1, with TRBD1 identical over 8 bases. This CDR3 is built from 14 residues. Germline lookup yields CDR1 ENHRY and CDR2 SYGVKD. Germline trimming cut 8 bases from V and 1 base from J; bases unmatched to any gene: 6. In DNA, the CDR3 is TGTGCCATCTGGACAGGGAATACGAACACTGAAGCTTTCTTT. Encoded protein: CAIWTGNTNTEAFF.

In this sample, this clonotype turned up many times. The chain couples TRBV2 to TRBJ1-6, with 11 bases fitting TRBD1. The CDR3 is made up of 16 amino acids. Unmatched junction bases numbered 10, after V lost 6 bases and J lost 9 bases. Germline lookup yields CDR1 SNHLY and CDR2 FYNNEI. Written as DNA, the CDR3 is TGTGCCAGCAGCCTCACCGGGACAGGGGGTTTTTCACCCCTCCACTTT. Residues: CASSLTGTGGFSPLHF.

In its sample, this clonotype ranks as medium-sized (0.01 to 0.1%). The V call is TRBV5-1, the J call TRBJ2-1; TRBD2 agrees at 11 bases. CDR1 and CDR2 from the germline V gene are SGHRS and YFSETQ. The CDR3 has 16 amino acids. Trimming took 0 bases from V and 4 from J; bases not matched to a gene: 3. CDR3 DNA sequence: TGCGCCAGCAGCTTGGCCCCTAGCGGGGGGTACAATGAGCAGTTCTTC. The encoded protein is CASSLAPSGGYNEQFF.

This clonotype has a count of ten or more. V is TRBV12-3 or TRBV12-4 and J is TRBJ2-1; 14 nucleotides line up with TRBD2. Germline trimming cut 5 bases from V and 8 bases from J; bases unmatched to any gene: 5. This CDR3 region has 15 residues. The CDR3 coding sequence is TGTGCCAGCAGTCCCGGGACTAGCGGGAGCGATGAGCAGTTCTTC. Its translation is CASSPGTSGSDEQFF.

This clonotype was seen ten or more times. V and J are TRBV27 and TRBJ1-5, with 10 bases matching TRBD1. Germline CDR1 MNHEY, CDR2 SMNVEV (reference sequence). V was pared by 1 base and J by 1 base, with 13 bases of the junction left unmatched. The CDR3 loop spans 20 amino acids. The CDR3 DNA is TGTGCCAGCAGTTTATTCCCCCCTCTTCCGGGACAGGGGAGCAATCAGCCCCAGCATTTT. Its translation: CASSLFPPLPGQGSNQPQHF.

At least ten counts were recorded for this clonotype. V is TRBV7-6 and J is TRBJ1-1; no definite D call. V lost 1 base, J lost 11 bases, and 17 bases lay in between. There are 14 residues in the CDR3. Germline assignment: CDR1 SGHVS and CDR2 FNYEAQ. The CDR3 DNA follows: TGTGCCAGCAGCTTAGAGGGAGTCGAGGTAAAGGCTTTCTTT. It codes for CASSLEGVEVKAFF.

The sample holds many counts of this clonotype. The chain is built from TRBV20-1 and TRBJ1-2; a weak D match, TRBD1 (5 bases). Germline assignment: CDR1 DFQATT and CDR2 SNEGSKA (reference sequence). The CDR3 covers 13 residues. Trimming stripped 0 bases from V and 5 bases from J, with 10 bases between. In nucleotides, the CDR3 is TGCAGTGCTAGAGATCGGGGGGAATATGGCTACACCTTC. This encodes CSARDRGEYGYTF.

This clonotype was counted only a few times. V and J are TRBV20-1 and TRBJ2-1; 7 nucleotides align to TRBD1. This CDR3 region has 14 residues. Germline trimming cut 4 bases from V and 4 bases from J; bases unmatched to any gene: 7. Germline CDR1 reads DFQATT; CDR2 reads SNEGSKA (reference sequence). The CDR3 is CSATRGPSYNEQFF. The CDR3 DNA follows: TGCAGTGCTACTAGGGGGCCAAGTTACAATGAGCAGTTCTTC.

This clonotype was observed at least ten times. This chain's CDR3 is CASSLPSLETQYF. CDR3 nucleotides: TGCGCCAGCAGCTTGCCTAGTCTGGAGACCCAGTACTTC. V usage is TRBV5-1 and J usage is TRBJ2-5, with no clear D. Trimming stripped 1 base from V and 5 bases from J, with 9 bases between. Germline V gives CDR1 SGHRS, CDR2 YFSETQ. The CDR3 contains 13 residues.

This clonotype has at least ten counts. This sequence joins TRBV7-8 and TRBJ2-7, with a weak D call TRBD1 (5 bases). Trimming took off 5 bases at V and 3 bases at J, with 14 bases between the two ends. CDR1 is SGHVS, CDR2 FQNEAQ, per germline. CDR3 length equals 14 residues. The CDR3 nucleotides are TGTGCCAGCAGCGCAAGGACACCCTACTACGAGCAGTACTTC. It codes for CASSARTPYYEQYF.

This clonotype was observed at least ten times. V gene TRBV12-3 or TRBV12-4 combines with J gene TRBJ1-3; D perhaps matches TRBD1 (6 bases). This CDR3 contains 13 residues. Trimming took 9 bases from V and 2 from J, leaving 11 bases between them. CDR3 DNA: TGTGCCAGTAGGGGGGCTGCTGGAAACACCATATATTTT. Protein sequence: CASRGAAGNTIYF.

This clonotype turned up a few times. The gene calls are TRBV5-1 and TRBJ1-2, with D possibly being TRBD1 (6 bases). Looked up from germline, CDR1 is SGHRS and CDR2 is YFSETQ. The CDR3 is made up of 14 amino acids. Deletions cut 4 bases from V and 8 bases from J, with 18 bases between. This CDR3 reads CASSVGQQNAGYTF. For the CDR3, the DNA is TGCGCCAGCAGCGTCGGACAGCAAAATGCGGGCTACACCTTC.

In this sample, this clonotype is medium-sized. The rearrangement joins TRBV20-1 to TRBJ2-5; TRBD1 or TRBD2 may be the D gene (5 bases each). CDR3 length equals 22 residues. The germline gives CDR1 DFQATT, CDR2 SNEGSKA (reference sequence). V was cut by 0 bases and J by 2 bases, with 34 bases left in between. As DNA, the CDR3 is TGCAGTGCTAGAGAACTAGACAGTTCACAAGTTTTGGGCCCGGGGTTACAAGAGACCCAGTACTTC. Translating it yields CSARELDSSQVLGPGLQETQYF.